This TCR beta chain came from a study of blood T cell repertoires in COVID-19. This CDR3 spans 14 amino acids. With 9 bases removed from V and 6 bases from J, the gap between germline ends came to 15 bases. Germline CDR1 is LNHDA and CDR2 is SQIVND (reference sequence). Profiling relied on immunoSEQ multiplex PCR, and the TCRdb table lists in-frame clones only, not all of them. In the table there are more than 250,000 clones, around 90% of which are singletons. The sequence derives from a man between 18 and 29 years old who had recovered from COVID-19. The material sequenced was peripheral blood. V usage is TRBV19 and J usage is TRBJ1-6; the D gene is possibly TRBD1 (5 bases). The DNA for the CDR3 is TGTGCCAGCACACTGGGGGGGGTTAATTCACCCCTCCACTTT. Amino acid sequence: CASTLGGVNSPLHF.